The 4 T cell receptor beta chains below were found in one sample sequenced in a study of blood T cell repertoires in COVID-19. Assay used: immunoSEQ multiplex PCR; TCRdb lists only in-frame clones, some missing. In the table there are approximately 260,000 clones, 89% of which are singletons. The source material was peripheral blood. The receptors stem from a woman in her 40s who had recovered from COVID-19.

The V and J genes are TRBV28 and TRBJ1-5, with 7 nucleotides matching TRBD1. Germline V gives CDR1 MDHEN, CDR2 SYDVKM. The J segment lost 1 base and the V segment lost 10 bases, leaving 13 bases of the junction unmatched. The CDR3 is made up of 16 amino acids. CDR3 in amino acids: CATEAGTEASNQPQHF. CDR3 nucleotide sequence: TGTGCCACCGAAGCCGGGACAGAGGCGAGCAATCAGCCCCAGCATTTT. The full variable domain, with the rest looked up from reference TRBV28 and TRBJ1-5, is DVKVTQSSRYLVKRTGEKVFLECVQDMDHENMFWYRQDPGLGLRLIYFSYDVKMKEKGDIPEGYSVSREKKERFSLILESASTNQTSMYLCATEAGTEASNQPQHFGDGTRLSIL.

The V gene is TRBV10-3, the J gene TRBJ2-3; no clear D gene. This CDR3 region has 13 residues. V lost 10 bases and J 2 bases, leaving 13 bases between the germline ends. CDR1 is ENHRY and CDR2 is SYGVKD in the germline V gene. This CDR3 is CANGDFHTDTQYF. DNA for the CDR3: TGTGCCAACGGAGACTTTCACACAGATACGCAGTATTTT.

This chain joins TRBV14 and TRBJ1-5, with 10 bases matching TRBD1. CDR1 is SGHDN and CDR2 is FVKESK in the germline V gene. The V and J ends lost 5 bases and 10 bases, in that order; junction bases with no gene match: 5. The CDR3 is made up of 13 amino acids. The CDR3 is CASSRTGGSPQHF. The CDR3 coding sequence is TGTGCCAGCAGCAGGACAGGGGGAAGCCCCCAGCATTTT.

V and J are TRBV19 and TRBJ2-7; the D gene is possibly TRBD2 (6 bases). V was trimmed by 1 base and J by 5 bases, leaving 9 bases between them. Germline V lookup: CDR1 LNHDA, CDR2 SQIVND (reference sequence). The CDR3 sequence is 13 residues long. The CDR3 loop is CASSIGRGHEQYV. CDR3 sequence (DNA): TGTGCCAGTAGTATAGGGAGGGGCCACGAGCAGTACGTC.